This TCR beta chain is drawn from a study of cytomegalovirus exposure and HLA in healthy donors. Study-wide findings and caveats: Reportedly, HLA-A and HLA-B alleles of most subjects were accurately predicted from TCR beta. Common viral pathogens (according to a later analysis) appeared linked to several of the most significant clusters. Immune exposure information available was restricted to CMV serostatus. A later analysis, which compared TCR beta chains of equal frequency, found the HLA-associated ones more clonally expanded.

On this clone: The target antigen is unknown.

The PCR used 60 Vbeta and 13 Jbeta primers. TCRdb's copy holds only in-frame clones and misses some; the assay was immunoSEQ multiplex PCR. The data show some 180,000 clones, around 82% seen once. V lost 1 base, J lost 10 bases, and 10 bases stayed unmatched. CDR3 length: 16 residues. The germline V gene has CDR1 GTSNPN and CDR2 SVGIG (reference sequence). This receptor was identified in a man aged 35 to 55 in good health and CMV-seropositive. Sequenced material: PBMCs. This chain connects TRBV30 to TRBJ2-1; the match to TRBD2 covers 13 bases. The CDR3 here is CAWSAPGLAGVNEQFF. In DNA, the CDR3 is TGTGCCTGGAGTGCCCCCGGACTAGCGGGAGTCAACGAGCAGTTCTTC.